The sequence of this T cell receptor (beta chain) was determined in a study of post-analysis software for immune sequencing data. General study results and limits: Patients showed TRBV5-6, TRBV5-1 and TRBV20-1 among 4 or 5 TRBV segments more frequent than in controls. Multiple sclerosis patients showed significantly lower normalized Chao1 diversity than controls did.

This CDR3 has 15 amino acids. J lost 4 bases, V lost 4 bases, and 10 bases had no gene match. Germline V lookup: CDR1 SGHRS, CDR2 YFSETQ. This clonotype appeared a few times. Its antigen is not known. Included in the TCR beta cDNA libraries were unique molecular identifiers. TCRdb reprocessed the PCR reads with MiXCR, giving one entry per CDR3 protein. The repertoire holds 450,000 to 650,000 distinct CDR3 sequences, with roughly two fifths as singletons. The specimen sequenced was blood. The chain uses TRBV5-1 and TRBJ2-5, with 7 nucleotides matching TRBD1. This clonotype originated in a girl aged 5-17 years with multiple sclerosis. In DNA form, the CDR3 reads TGCGCCAGCAGCGGCAGGGGGTTTATAATAGAGACCCAGTACTTC. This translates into CASSGRGFIIETQYF.